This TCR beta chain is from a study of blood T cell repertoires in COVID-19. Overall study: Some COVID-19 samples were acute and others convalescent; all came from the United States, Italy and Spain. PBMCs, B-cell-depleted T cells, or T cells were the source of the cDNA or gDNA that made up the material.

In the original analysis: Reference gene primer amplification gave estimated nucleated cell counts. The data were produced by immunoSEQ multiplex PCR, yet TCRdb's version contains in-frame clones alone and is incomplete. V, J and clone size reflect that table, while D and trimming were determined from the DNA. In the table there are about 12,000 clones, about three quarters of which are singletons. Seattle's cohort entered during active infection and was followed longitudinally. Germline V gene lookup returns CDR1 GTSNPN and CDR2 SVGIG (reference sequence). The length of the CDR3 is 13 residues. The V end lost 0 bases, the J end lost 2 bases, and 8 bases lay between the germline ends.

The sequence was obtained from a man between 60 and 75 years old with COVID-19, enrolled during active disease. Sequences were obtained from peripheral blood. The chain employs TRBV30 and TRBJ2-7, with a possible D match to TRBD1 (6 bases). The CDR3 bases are TGTGCCTGGAGTGTGCGGACAGCCTACGAGCAGTACTTC. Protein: CAWSVRTAYEQYF.